This TCR beta chain comes out of a study of T cells in Graves' hyperthyroidism and ophthalmopathy. Whole-study findings and limits: Most expanded thyroid clonotypes above 0.001 recurred in blood.

This CDR3 contains 14 residues. V was trimmed by 5 bases and J by 5 bases, leaving 13 bases between them. Germline V lookup: CDR1 ENHRY, CDR2 SYGVKD. What was amplified from RNA transcripts were TCR beta CDR3 regions. First-round RT-PCR of the TCR CDR3 relied on the HTBI primer set. MiXCR was run by TCRdb on the multiplex PCR reads, yielding one entry per CDR3 protein. The table shows roughly 660,000 distinct CDR3 sequences, with approximately 15% occurring only once. This clonotype was recorded at least ten times. Its antigen is not known. The sample was blood. The clonotype originates from a man aged 50-60 years with Graves' hyperthyroidism. The rearrangement uses TRBV10-3 and TRBJ2-1; D is perhaps TRBD2 (5 bases). The CDR3 DNA follows: TGTGCCATCAGTCGGGAATCGACTAACAATGAGCAGTTCTTC. Translated, it gives CAISRESTNNEQFF.